A selection of T cell receptor beta chains follows, all from one sample in a study of glioma-infiltrating T cells after dendritic cell vaccination. Libraries were prepared by immunoSEQ multiplex PCR; TCRdb keeps only in-frame clonotypes and omits some of them. This table has 100,000 or so clones, 80% appearing once. Material: blood, obtained after dendritic cell vaccination. The source is a human donor with glioblastoma. Both conserved end residues are part of each CDR3. Rows give clone size only sometimes, using once, few, many, or a class for an expanded clone.

v_gene	j_gene	abundance	CDR3aa
TRBV15	TRBJ2-3	NA	CATSRGQGETDTQYF
TRBV4-1	TRBJ2-7	NA	CASSQDSAQAGGGSYEQYF
TRBV13	TRBJ2-3	NA	CASSLGPLAVTDTQYF
TRBV5-1	TRBJ1-1	NA	CASGLGGAAEAFF
TRBV4-1	TRBJ2-3	NA	CASSLAGTLTDTQYF
TRBV7-9	TRBJ1-2	few	CASSLLTGSYGYTF
TRBV15	TRBJ1-5	NA	CATSSRQFNQPQHF
TRBV2	TRBJ1-2	NA	CASRSANYGYTF
TRBV11-1	TRBJ2-7	NA	CASSQTAGVPYEQYF
TRBV5-6	TRBJ1-3	NA	CASSYEDRGSGNTIYF
TRBV7-2	TRBJ1-5	NA	CASSLTGNQPQHF
TRBV18	TRBJ1-2	NA	CASSPDTGGRGHTF